Listed below are T cell receptor beta chains from one sample, sequenced in a study of blood T cells in healthy people across ages. TCRdb analysed the 5' RACE reads with MiXCR anew, one entry per CDR3 protein. This sample has around 1,500,000 distinct CDR3 sequences; about 43% occur once, and the top ten carry 7.9%. Specimen: blood. The origin of the receptors is a young woman in good health. The CDR3 runs from the conserved cysteine through the conserved F or W. A D gene is named only where the DNA matches it firmly. The size of a clone is reported for some rows only, either as once, few or many, or as a class for expanded clones.

J gene: TRBJ2-1
clone size: NA
V gene: TRBV27
D gene: NA
CDR3 DNA: TGTGCCAGCAGTCCCTATGGAGAACAGTACAATGAGCAGTTCTTC
CDR3 protein: CASSPYGEQYNEQFF

J gene: TRBJ2-1
clone size: few
V gene: TRBV5-1
D gene: NA
CDR3 DNA: TGCGCCAGCAGCCCGAACTATGAGCAGTTCTTC
CDR3 protein: CASSPNYEQFF

J gene: TRBJ1-5
clone size: NA
V gene: TRBV7-9
D gene: TRBD1
CDR3 DNA: TGTGCCAGCCTTGAGACAGGGGGCCCTCGGGGCAATCAGCCCCAGCATTTT
CDR3 protein: CASLETGGPRGNQPQHF

J gene: TRBJ2-5
clone size: NA
V gene: TRBV4-1
D gene: NA
CDR3 DNA: TGCGCCAGCAGCCAAGATCTCCAGGGTGGCAATGAGCAGTACTTC
CDR3 protein: CASSQDLQGGNEQYF

J gene: TRBJ2-1
clone size: NA
V gene: TRBV3-1
D gene: TRBD2
CDR3 DNA: TGTGCCAGCAGCCAAGGTCTCCTAGCGGGGGGGATTAATGAGCAGTTCTTC
CDR3 protein: CASSQGLLAGGINEQFF

J gene: TRBJ2-5
clone size: many
V gene: TRBV5-5
D gene: TRBD1
CDR3 DNA: TGTGCCAGCAGCTCACCGGGACAGCAAGAGACCCAGTACTTC
CDR3 protein: CASSSPGQQETQYF

J gene: TRBJ2-7
clone size: NA
V gene: TRBV5-1
D gene: TRBD2
CDR3 DNA: TGCGCCAGCAGCTTGGCCAGTCTAGCGGAGGCCCCCTACGAGCAGTACTTC
CDR3 protein: CASSLASLAEAPYEQYF

J gene: TRBJ2-3
clone size: few
V gene: TRBV10-3
D gene: TRBD2
CDR3 DNA: TGTGCCATCAGTGTCGGAACTAGCGCAGATACGCAGTATTTT
CDR3 protein: CAISVGTSADTQYF

J gene: TRBJ2-5
clone size: few
V gene: TRBV3-1
D gene: TRBD2
CDR3 DNA: TGTGCCAGCAGCCCAGGAGAAGAGAGCGGGACGGAGACCCAGTACTTC
CDR3 protein: CASSPGEESGTETQYF

J gene: TRBJ2-3
clone size: NA
V gene: TRBV2
D gene: NA
CDR3 DNA: TGTGCCAGCAAGAAGCTAGCGTCTCCAGATACGCAGTATTTT
CDR3 protein: CASKKLASPDTQYF

J gene: TRBJ2-1
clone size: NA
V gene: TRBV6-6
D gene: TRBD2
CDR3 DNA: TGTGCCATCTCAGGGCTAGCGGGGGCTCGAGAGACCCAGTTCTTC
CDR3 protein: CAISGLAGARETQFF

J gene: TRBJ2-4
clone size: NA
V gene: TRBV27
D gene: TRBD1
CDR3 DNA: TGTGCCAGCAGTTCCACCCTCTCACAGGGGAACATTCAGTACTTC
CDR3 protein: CASSSTLSQGNIQYF

J gene: TRBJ2-5
clone size: NA
V gene: TRBV9
D gene: TRBD2
CDR3 DNA: TGTGCCAGCAGCCCGCGGACTAGCGGAAAAGAGACCCAGTACTTC
CDR3 protein: CASSPRTSGKETQYF

J gene: TRBJ2-4
clone size: few
V gene: TRBV6-1
D gene: TRBD2
CDR3 DNA: TGTGCCAGCAGTGTTGTGTCTAGCGGGGCCCTCGAGGATGGAGCCAAAAACATTCAGTACTTC
CDR3 protein: CASSVVSSGALEDGAKNIQYF

J gene: TRBJ2-5
clone size: NA
V gene: TRBV4-1
D gene: TRBD2
CDR3 DNA: TGCGCCAGCAGCCAAGATAGACTAGCGAAAAGTGAGCAGTACTTC
CDR3 protein: CASSQDRLAKSEQYF

J gene: TRBJ1-1
clone size: NA
V gene: TRBV4-2
D gene: TRBD1
CDR3 DNA: TGTGCCAGCAGCCTGACAGGGGGCTCTGAAGCTTTCTTT
CDR3 protein: CASSLTGGSEAFF

J gene: TRBJ2-6
clone size: NA
V gene: TRBV20-1
D gene: NA
CDR3 DNA: TGCAGTGCTAGAGATCCCAGGGCTGGGGCCAACGTCCTGACTTTC
CDR3 protein: CSARDPRAGANVLTF

J gene: TRBJ2-1
clone size: NA
V gene: TRBV12-3/TRBV12-4
D gene: NA
CDR3 DNA: TGTGCCAGCACCTCGGGACCCTACAATGAGCAGTTCTTC
CDR3 protein: CASTSGPYNEQFF

J gene: TRBJ2-5
clone size: NA
V gene: TRBV12-3/TRBV12-4
D gene: NA
CDR3 DNA: TGTGCCAGCACCCACGGGTGGAATGAGCAGTACTTC
CDR3 protein: CASTHGWNEQYF

J gene: TRBJ2-1
clone size: few
V gene: TRBV3-1
D gene: TRBD2
CDR3 DNA: TGTGCCAGCAGCCAAGACTGGGGGGGGAGTGAGCAGTTCTTC
CDR3 protein: CASSQDWGGSEQFF

J gene: TRBJ2-5
clone size: NA
V gene: TRBV20-1
D gene: NA
CDR3 DNA: TGCAGTGCTATCTTATCTAGCTACGAGAAGTACTTC
CDR3 protein: CSAILSSYEKYF

J gene: TRBJ2-5
clone size: NA
V gene: TRBV4-1
D gene: NA
CDR3 DNA: TGCGCCAGCAGCCCAGGGTTGGGGAAGGACTCCTCGAAGTACTTC
CDR3 protein: CASSPGLGKDSSKYF

J gene: TRBJ1-2
clone size: few
V gene: TRBV20-1
D gene: NA
CDR3 DNA: TGCAGTGCTAGAGTTGGGGGGGAAAACTATGGCTACACCTTC
CDR3 protein: CSARVGGENYGYTF

J gene: TRBJ2-5
clone size: NA
V gene: TRBV12-3/TRBV12-4
D gene: TRBD2
CDR3 DNA: TGTGCCAGCAGCCTTGGACTGGCGGGGGTCTCGATTTCCCAGGACAATGAGCAGTACTTC
CDR3 protein: CASSLGLAGVSISQDNEQYF

J gene: TRBJ2-2
clone size: NA
V gene: TRBV10-1
D gene: NA
CDR3 DNA: TGCGCCAGCAGACAGGGCCTGAACACCGGGGAGCTGTTTTTT
CDR3 protein: CASRQGLNTGELFF

J gene: TRBJ1-5
clone size: NA
V gene: TRBV10-3
D gene: NA
CDR3 DNA: TGTGCCATCAGTGACCCGGGGCGGTCCCAGCCCCAGCATTTT
CDR3 protein: CAISDPGRSQPQHF

J gene: TRBJ2-5
clone size: NA
V gene: TRBV5-1
D gene: NA
CDR3 DNA: TGCGCCAGCAGCTTGGAGGCATCGAACTGGGGGGAGCAGTACTTC
CDR3 protein: CASSLEASNWGEQYF

J gene: TRBJ1-5
clone size: NA
V gene: TRBV4-1
D gene: NA
CDR3 DNA: TGCGCCAGCAGCCAAGAGCTGGGACATGTGATGGAAAGCAATCAGCCCCAGCATTTT
CDR3 protein: CASSQELGHVMESNQPQHF

J gene: TRBJ1-6
clone size: NA
V gene: TRBV20-1
D gene: NA
CDR3 DNA: TGCAGTGCCTCCTCCCGGGGGGTTTATAATTCACCCCTCCACTTT
CDR3 protein: CSASSRGVYNSPLHF

J gene: TRBJ2-7
clone size: NA
V gene: TRBV13
D gene: NA
CDR3 DNA: TGTGCCAGCAGTTCCACCCCAGGGTTCTCGGACGAGCAGTACTTC
CDR3 protein: CASSSTPGFSDEQYF